Following are 23 T cell receptor beta chains from one sample sequenced in a study of T cell responses to AZD1222 COVID-19 vaccine. Sequencing used immunoSEQ multiplex PCR; TCRdb keeps in-frame clones, though not all of them. The table records under 200,000 clones, approximately 92% of them present only once. Here the sequenced sample was peripheral blood, taken on day 0 of AZD1222 vaccination. Receptors originate from an adult in good health.

Comment on this clone: The same CDR3 is also encoded by other DNA sequences in this sample. The chain uses TRBV18 and TRBJ2-5, with no clear D. V lost 4 bases, J lost 1 base, and 7 bases lay in between. Germline V gene sequence: CDR1 KGHSH, CDR2 LQKENI. CDR3 length equals 13 residues. CDR3 protein: CASSLGLQETQYF. For the CDR3, the DNA is TGTGCCAGCTCACTGGGCCTCCAAGAGACCCAGTACTTC.

This chain links TRBV4-3 with TRBJ1-6; weak D call: TRBD1 (6 bases). CDR3 size: 15 residues. The V gene lost 3 bases and the J gene lost 5 bases, with 11 bases spanning the gap. In germline, CDR1 is LGHNA, CDR2 YSLEER. The CDR3 loop reads CASSQLQGDNSPLHF. CDR3 DNA: TGCGCCAGCAGCCAGTTACAGGGAGATAATTCACCCCTCCACTTT.

The CDR3 here is CASSWDRGYGYTF. Here the CDR3 DNA reads TGTGCCAGCAGCTGGGACAGGGGCTATGGCTACACCTTC. The J gene is TRBJ1-2, the V gene TRBV6-5, with 10 positions matching TRBD1. This CDR3 is 13 amino acids long. CDR1 is MNHEY, CDR2 SVGAGI, per germline. V shed 6 bases and J 4 bases; nucleotides not matched to a gene: 2.

The table lists this clone with a count of one. This chain links TRBV10-2 with TRBJ1-6; maybe TRBD1 (5 bases). V was shortened by 5 bases and J by 11 bases, with 16 bases between the two germline ends. Germline CDR1 is WSHSY and CDR2 is SAAADI. This CDR3 comprises 14 residues. The CDR3 here is CASSSLGDAAPLHF. The CDR3 DNA follows: TGCGCCAGCAGTTCTTTGGGGGACGCCGCACCCCTCCACTTT.

The gene calls are TRBV7-9 and TRBJ1-1; D call uncertain. This CDR3 contains 16 residues. V lost 5 bases and J 0 bases, leaving 16 bases between the germline ends. The germline CDR1 and CDR2 sequences are SEHNR and FQNEAQ (reference sequence). This CDR3 reads CASSPRNSHLNTEAFF. The CDR3 DNA sequence: TGTGCCAGCAGCCCAAGGAACAGCCATCTGAACACTGAAGCTTTCTTT.

CDR3 amino acids: CASSLNRNEQFF. The CDR3 DNA reads TGTGCCAGCAGCCTTAACCGGAATGAGCAGTTCTTC. This chain uses TRBV3-1 (or the pseudogene TRBV3-2) with TRBJ2-1; D gene uncertain. V was cut by 4 bases and J by 7 bases, with 8 bases left in between. Germline values: CDR1 LGHDT, CDR2 YNNKEL (reference sequence). This CDR3 spans 12 amino acids.

The chain joins TRBV9 to TRBJ1-1; D is possibly TRBD1 (5 bases). V lost 0 bases and J 8 bases, leaving 8 bases between the germline ends. This CDR3 is built from 12 residues. Germline assignment: CDR1 SGDLS and CDR2 YYNGEE. The CDR3 coding sequence is TGTGCCAGCAGCGTAGAGGGACGGGAAGCTTTCTTT. It yields the protein CASSVEGREAFF. Full variable domain (rest looked up from reference TRBV9 and TRBJ1-1): DSGVTQTPKHLITATGQRVTLRCSPRSGDLSVYWYQQSLDQGLQFLIQYYNGEERAKGNILERFSAQQFPDLHSELNLSSLELGDSALYFCASSVEGREAFFGQGTRLTVV.

The rearrangement links TRBV4-1 to TRBJ2-5, with D unresolved. The germline V and J ends were trimmed by 1 base and 4 bases, with 10 bases remaining between them. The CDR3 extends over 14 amino acids. Germline V CDR1 and CDR2: MGHRA, YSYEKL. The CDR3 DNA reads TGCGCCAGCAGCCAAGGGGGAAACCGAGAGACCCAGTACTTC. Translating gives CASSQGGNRETQYF.

V usage is TRBV6-5 and J usage is TRBJ1-5, with D uncertain. Germline CDR1 MNHEY, CDR2 SVGAGI. V was trimmed by 2 bases and J by 4 bases, leaving 9 bases between them. The CDR3 is 14 residues long. This CDR3 reads CASSYGATNQPQHF. Written as DNA, the CDR3 is TGTGCCAGCAGTTACGGAGCCACTAATCAGCCCCAGCATTTT.

The genes are TRBV29-1 and TRBJ1-1, with a tentative D call TRBD1 (5 bases). Trimming removed 7 bases from V and 5 bases from J, with 11 bases in between. Germline CDR1 is SQVTM and CDR2 is ANQGSEA. The CDR3 runs 11 residues. The CDR3 bases are TGCAGCGCCATGGGGCGGACTGAAGCTTTCTTT. This sequence encodes CSAMGRTEAFF.

The genes are TRBV28 and TRBJ2-3; D is uncertain. V lost 2 bases, J lost 6 bases, and 12 bases lay in between. The germline CDR1 and CDR2 sequences are MDHEN and SYDVKM. The length of the CDR3 is 14 residues. Here the CDR3 reads CASSLTRLADTQYF. The CDR3 bases are TGTGCCAGCAGTTTAACCCGGCTTGCGGATACGCAGTATTTT.

This rearrangement joins TRBV4-1 to TRBJ2-5; D remains unclear. Trimming stripped 1 base from V and 5 bases from J, with 5 bases between. The CDR3 is 12 residues long. Per the germline V gene, CDR1 is MGHRA and CDR2 is YSYEKL. The CDR3 loop is CASSQAGETQYF. For the CDR3, the DNA is TGCGCCAGCAGCCAAGCCGGGGAGACCCAGTACTTC.

This chain uses TRBV6-1 with TRBJ2-7, with 8 bases lining up with TRBD1. Germline CDR1 and CDR2: MNHNS and SASEGT. The CDR3 is 14 amino acids. V lost 1 base to trimming and J lost 2 bases; unmatched junction nucleotides: 1. The CDR3 region is CASSEGGQAYEQYF. The CDR3 region has the DNA TGTGCCAGCAGTGAAGGGGGACAGGCCTACGAGCAGTACTTC.

The J gene is TRBJ2-7, the V gene TRBV6-5; D may be TRBD1 (6 bases). V lost 8 bases and J lost 7, with 9 bases in between. The CDR3 runs to 10 residues. CDR1 and CDR2 from the germline V gene are MNHEY and SVGAGI. The CDR3 DNA reads TGTGCCAGCCGGACAGTTGAGCAGTACTTC. Protein product: CASRTVEQYF.

The chain carries TRBV18 and TRBJ2-7; TRBD1 agrees at 9 bases. The CDR3 spans 13 residues. Germline V gene lookup returns CDR1 KGHSH and CDR2 LQKENI. J was trimmed by 6 bases and V by 3 bases; bases with no gene match: 3. CDR3 region: CASSPRTGAEQYF. CDR3 in DNA: TGTGCCAGCTCACCCCGGACAGGGGCCGAGCAGTACTTC. The full variable domain, its missing parts supplied by reference TRBV18 and TRBJ2-7, is NAGVMQNPRHLVRRRGQEARLRCSPMKGHSHVYWYRQLPEEGLKFMVYLQKENIIDESGMPKERFSAEFPKEGPSILRIQQVVRGDSAAYFCASSPRTGAEQYFGPGTRLTVT.

The chain uses TRBV12-3 or TRBV12-4 and TRBJ1-2, with D possibly being TRBD1 (6 bases). CDR3 length equals 13 residues. Between the trimmed V and J ends, which lost 7 bases and 6 bases, there was a span of 15 bases. CDR3 loop: CASTRQERDGYTF. As DNA, the CDR3 is TGTGCCAGCACTCGACAGGAGAGGGATGGCTACACCTTC.

This clone was detected once. The rearrangement links TRBV7-3 to TRBJ1-3; D uncertain. Germline V gene lookup returns CDR1 SGHTA and CDR2 FQGTGA. The CDR3 sequence is 15 residues long. The V end lost 2 bases, the J end lost 0 bases, and 8 bases lay between the germline ends. CDR3 DNA: TGTGCCAGCAGCTTAGGCGGACCCTCTGGAAACACCATATATTTT. It codes for CASSLGGPSGNTIYF.

This clone has a single count. The J gene is TRBJ2-3, the V gene TRBV18; 12 nucleotides match TRBD2. Germline loops: CDR1 KGHSH, CDR2 LQKENI. CDR3 length: 19 residues. V lost 0 bases and J lost 0; bases outside the gene matches: 7. In nucleotides, the CDR3 is TGTGCCAGCTCACCACCAGGACTAGCGGGGACTTCTAGCACAGATACGCAGTATTTT. This gives the protein CASSPPGLAGTSSTDTQYF.

This chain uses TRBV10-2 with TRBJ2-4; D is possibly TRBD1 (5 bases). This CDR3 is built from 16 residues. V lost 3 bases to trimming and J lost 0 bases, with 12 bases between them. The germline CDR1 and CDR2 sequences are WSHSY and SAAADI. The CDR3 nucleotides read TGCGCCAGCAGTGAAGACAGATCCATAGCCAAAAACATTCAGTACTTC. As protein: CASSEDRSIAKNIQYF.

DNA for the CDR3: TGTGCCAGTAGTACCCGGACTAGCGGGAGTGGTGAGCAGTACTTC. Translated: CASSTRTSGSGEQYF. The chain has TRBV19 and TRBJ2-7, with 13 bases fitting TRBD2. J gave up 7 bases and V 4 bases, and 7 bases lay outside the gene matches. Germline assignment: CDR1 LNHDA and CDR2 SQIVND (reference sequence). This CDR3 has 15 amino acids.

This clone was seen once. V gene TRBV4-2 combines with J gene TRBJ1-6; a possible D gene is TRBD1 (6 bases). Trimming took 4 bases from V and 13 from J, leaving 20 bases between them. The germline V gene encodes CDR1 LGHNA and CDR2 YNFKEQ. The CDR3 extends over 15 amino acids. The CDR3 loop is CASSPQRGTGNPLHF. Written as DNA, the CDR3 is TGTGCCAGCAGCCCTCAAAGGGGAACAGGGAATCCCCTCCACTTT.

In this sample, this clone turned up once. The rearrangement joins TRBV11-2 to TRBJ2-3; 12 bases align to TRBD2. V shed 2 bases, J shed 0 bases, and the junction held 3 bases outside the gene matches. The CDR3 covers 17 residues. Germline values: CDR1 SGHAT, CDR2 FQNNGV. The CDR3 coding sequence is TGTGCCAGCAGCTTAAGGACTAGCGGGAAAAGCACAGATACGCAGTATTTT. Amino acids: CASSLRTSGKSTDTQYF. Drawing the rest from reference TRBV11-2 and TRBJ2-3, the complete variable domain is EAGVAQSPRYKIIEKRQSVAFWCNPISGHATLYWYQQILGQGPKLLIQFQNNGVVDDSQLPKDRFSAERLKGVDSTLKIQPAKLEDSAVYLCASSLRTSGKSTDTQYFGPGTRLTVL.

The gene calls are TRBV7-3 and TRBJ2-3; 7 bases map to TRBD2. Germline values: CDR1 SGHTA, CDR2 FQGTGA. Trimming took 1 base from V and 2 from J; bases not matched to a gene: 12. This CDR3 has 18 amino acids. The CDR3 DNA is TGTGCCAGCAGCTTAAAGGGACTTCTAGCGGATTACACAGATACGCAGTATTTT. It encodes CASSLKGLLADYTDTQYF. The full variable domain, completed using reference TRBV7-3 and TRBJ2-3, is GAGVSQTPSNKVTEKGKYVELRCDPISGHTALYWYRQSLGQGPEFLIYFQGTGAADDSGLPNDRFFAVRPEGSVSTLKIQRTERGDSAVYLCASSLKGLLADYTDTQYFGPGTRLTVL.